These 28 T cell receptor beta chains originate from one sample sequenced in a study of T cells in Graves' hyperthyroidism and ophthalmopathy. Using RNA transcripts as the source, TCR beta CDR3 regions were amplified. HTBI primers were used for first-round RT-PCR of the TCR CDR3. TCRdb ran MiXCR on the multiplex PCR reads and lists one entry per CDR3 protein. This table has approximately 360,000 distinct CDR3 sequences, around a quarter appearing once. The specimen sequenced was blood. Receptors originate from a man aged 45-60 years with Graves' hyperthyroidism.

This rearrangement joins TRBV5-6 to TRBJ1-1; D unclear. Trimming shortened V by 4 bases and J by 1 base, and 11 bases separated the two germline ends. CDR1 is SGHDT, CDR2 YYEEEE, per germline. This CDR3 contains 14 residues. The CDR3 loop is CASSPAGRNTEAFF. In DNA, the CDR3 is TGTGCCAGCAGCCCGGCGGGGAGGAACACTGAAGCTTTCTTT.

The chain carries TRBV19 and TRBJ2-3; the match to TRBD1 covers 9 bases. Germline V gene lookup returns CDR1 LNHDA and CDR2 SQIVND (reference sequence). Trimming removed 3 bases from V and 1 base from J; junction bases left unmatched: 8. The CDR3 extends over 17 amino acids. CDR3 DNA sequence: TGTGCCAGTAGTATCAGGGGTAGGACAGGGGGCACAGATACGCAGTATTTT. Translation gives CASSIRGRTGGTDTQYF. Together with reference TRBV19 and TRBJ2-3, the CDR3 gives the full variable domain: DGGITQSPKYLFRKEGQNVTLSCEQNLNHDAMYWYRQDPGQGLRLIYYSQIVNDFQKGDIAEGYSVSREKKESFPLTVTSAQKNPTAFYLCASSIRGRTGGTDTQYFGPGTRLTVL.

The gene calls are TRBV7-2 and TRBJ2-7; D remains unclear. Germline V gene data show CDR1 as SGHTA and CDR2 as FQGNSA. V was clipped by 5 bases and J by 0 bases, with 11 bases between them. The CDR3 length is 14 residues. The DNA of the CDR3 is TGTGCCAGCAGCCTAATAACAGACTCCTACGAGCAGTACTTC. As protein: CASSLITDSYEQYF.

This clonotype was seen once. One end of the junction fails to match germline, which may point to a read error. The CDR3 protein is CASSLSAGVRNEQYF. DNA for the CDR3: TGTGCCAGCAGCTTATCTGCAGGGGTCAGAAACGAGCAGTACTTC. The chain employs TRBV28 and TRBJ2-7, with a possible D match to TRBD1 (6 bases). The CDR3 length is 15 residues. CDR1 is MDHEN and CDR2 is SYDVKM in the germline V gene.

As concerns this clonotype: A much more abundant neighbour one base away suggests this may be a read error. The rearrangement joins TRBV6-1 to TRBJ2-3; possible D gene TRBD2, 5 bases. V gave up 7 bases and J gave up 1 base, with 9 bases separating them. The CDR3 consists of 13 residues. Germline V CDR1 and CDR2: MNHNS, SASEGT. This chain's CDR3 is CASIDGGTDTQYF. The CDR3 DNA sequence: TGTGCCAGCATCGACGGGGGCACAGATACGCAGTATTTT.

The chain has TRBV6-1 and TRBJ2-2; 8 bases are a match to TRBD1. The CDR3 is made up of 15 amino acids. The junction had 3 bases not matched to a gene; V was cut back by 5 bases and J by 1 base. Germline V gives CDR1 MNHNS, CDR2 SASEGT. In nucleotides, the CDR3 is TGTGCCAGCAGTTTGACAGGGGTGAACACCGGGGAGCTGTTTTTT. Its protein is CASSLTGVNTGELFF.

This rearrangement joins TRBV29-1 to TRBJ2-3; 8 bases are shared with TRBD2. Losses at the gene ends were 4 bases for V and 0 bases for J; bases not matched to a gene: 9. The CDR3 loop spans 16 amino acids. The germline V gene has CDR1 SQVTM and CDR2 ANQGSEA. CDR3 protein: CSVVLLLADSTDTQYF. The CDR3 DNA sequence: TGCAGCGTTGTGTTACTACTAGCGGATAGCACAGATACGCAGTATTTT.

V and J are TRBV6-1 and TRBJ2-2; 7 bases align to TRBD1. The CDR3 runs 17 residues. CDR1 is MNHNS, CDR2 SASEGT, per germline. V was pared by 2 bases and J by 0 bases, with 6 bases of the junction left unmatched. DNA for the CDR3: TGTGCCAGCAGTGAACCGGGACAGACTACGAACACCGGGGAGCTGTTTTTT. Protein product: CASSEPGQTTNTGELFF.

This clonotype has more than one count but fewer than ten. The chain recombines TRBV28 with TRBJ2-3; D is unresolved. This CDR3 is built from 16 residues. Trimming cost V 5 bases and J 0 bases, with 15 bases left between them. CDR1 MDHEN and CDR2 SYDVKM come from the germline V gene. The CDR3 sequence is CASSGWRGASTDTQYF. CDR3 DNA: TGTGCCAGCAGTGGTTGGCGAGGAGCTAGCACAGATACGCAGTATTTT.

The V gene is TRBV7-9, the J gene TRBJ2-1; TRBD1 matches at 8 bases. J was trimmed by 9 bases and V by 4 bases; bases with no gene match: 14. The germline V gene has CDR1 SEHNR and CDR2 FQNEAQ (reference sequence). The CDR3 spans 16 residues. CDR3 protein: CASSSAGGPEGREQFF. CDR3 DNA sequence: TGTGCCAGCAGCTCCGCAGGGGGCCCCGAAGGGCGTGAGCAGTTCTTC.

The chain recombines TRBV29-1 with TRBJ1-4; no reliable D call. CDR1 and CDR2 (germline): SQVTM, ANQGSEA. The CDR3 length is 13 residues. Trimming removed 4 bases at V and 4 bases at J, with 10 bases between. CDR3 DNA sequence: TGCAGCGTTGGCACAGCTTTTAATGAAAAACTGTTTTTT. It translates to CSVGTAFNEKLFF.

The rearrangement joins TRBV25-1 to TRBJ2-7, with D perhaps TRBD1 (6 bases). Germline V gene sequence: CDR1 MGHDK, CDR2 SYGVNS. There are 15 residues in the CDR3. V lost 0 bases and J 2 bases, leaving 11 bases between the germline ends. In DNA, the CDR3 is TGTGCCAGCAGTGAATATATAGGGACAACCTACGAGCAGTACTTC. This gives the protein CASSEYIGTTYEQYF.

This chain links TRBV10-3 with TRBJ2-3; possible D gene TRBD2, 6 bases. The ends were cut back, 7 bases at V and 0 bases at J, with 14 bases in the middle. Germline V gene sequence: CDR1 ENHRY, CDR2 SYGVKD. The CDR3 contains 15 residues. CDR3 in amino acids: CAIKSGLSSTDTQYF. The CDR3 DNA is TGTGCCATCAAGTCGGGACTTTCTAGCACAGATACGCAGTATTTT.

Ten or more counts support this clonotype. The chain uses TRBV11-3 and TRBJ2-5; 11 nucleotides match TRBD2. This CDR3 contains 13 residues. Germline V gene data show CDR1 as SGHNT and CDR2 as YENEEA. J lost 4 bases, V lost 6 bases, and 1 base had no gene match. The CDR3, as DNA: TGTGCCAGCAGACTAGCGGGAGTAGAGACCCAGTACTTC. Translation gives CASRLAGVETQYF.

This clonotype was observed a few times. The chain is built from TRBV7-9 and TRBJ2-3; D is unclear. Trimming shortened V by 5 bases and J by 3 bases, and 15 bases separated the two germline ends. Per the germline V gene, CDR1 is SEHNR and CDR2 is FQNEAQ (reference sequence). The CDR3 is 15 amino acids. Here the CDR3 DNA reads TGTGCCAGCAGCACGCCTAATTCTGGGACAGATACGCAGTATTTT. Translating it yields CASSTPNSGTDTQYF. The full variable domain, completed using reference TRBV7-9 and TRBJ2-3, is DTGVSQNPRHKITKRGQNVTFRCDPISEHNRLYWYRQTLGQGPEFLTYFQNEAQLEKSRLLSDRFSAERPKGSFSTLEIQRTEQGDSAMYLCASSTPNSGTDTQYFGPGTRLTVL.

This clonotype has only a few counts. The chain is built from TRBV28 and TRBJ2-2; 8 bases map to TRBD2. The CDR3 has 16 amino acids. Germline lookup yields CDR1 MDHEN and CDR2 SYDVKM. V lost 4 bases and J lost 5; bases outside the gene matches: 9. The CDR3 DNA is TGTGCCAGCAGTTCGACTAGCGAGAGGGGAACCGGGGAGCTGTTTTTT. It translates to CASSSTSERGTGELFF.

In this sample, this clonotype turned up a few times. CDR3 protein: CASSLGDESRAYEQYF. CDR3 in DNA: TGCGCCAGCAGCTTGGGGGACGAGTCGAGAGCATACGAGCAGTACTTC. This chain connects TRBV5-1 to TRBJ2-7, with D perhaps assigned TRBD1 or TRBD2 (5 bases each). CDR3 length: 16 residues. V was shortened by 0 bases and J by 4 bases, with 17 bases between the two germline ends. The germline V gene encodes CDR1 SGHRS and CDR2 YFSETQ. Looking up the rest from reference TRBV5-1 and TRBJ2-7 gives the full variable domain: KAGVTQTPRYLIKTRGQQVTLSCSPISGHRSVSWYQQTPGQGLQFLFEYFSETQRNKGNFPGRFSGRQFSNSRSEMNVSTLELGDSALYLCASSLGDESRAYEQYFGPGTRLTVT.

A remark on this clonotype: An end of the junction differs from the germline gene, which may be a read error. The chain combines TRBV6-1 with TRBJ1-2; no clear D gene. Per the germline V gene, CDR1 is MNHNS and CDR2 is SASEGT. The CDR3 is made up of 15 amino acids. The CDR3 nucleotides read TGTGCCACCAGTGTAAGGGCATCGATGGAGTATGGCTACACCTTC. Amino acid sequence: CATSVRASMEYGYTF.

This clonotype was seen repeatedly, ten times or more. This rearrangement joins TRBV11-2 to TRBJ2-3; D not certain. Germline V CDR1 and CDR2: SGHAT, FQNNGV. There are 14 residues in the CDR3. Trimming shortened V by 5 bases and J by 1 base, and 10 bases separated the two germline ends. CDR3 loop: CASSLTRGTDTQYF. In DNA form, the CDR3 reads TGTGCCAGCAGCCTTACAAGAGGCACAGATACGCAGTATTTT. The variable domain in full, completed from reference TRBV11-2 and TRBJ2-3, reads EAGVAQSPRYKIIEKRQSVAFWCNPISGHATLYWYQQILGQGPKLLIQFQNNGVVDDSQLPKDRFSAERLKGVDSTLKIQPAKLEDSAVYLCASSLTRGTDTQYFGPGTRLTVL.

This clonotype came up many times. The gene calls are TRBV6-1 and TRBJ1-1; the D is unclear. Looked up from germline, CDR1 is MNHNS and CDR2 is SASEGT. With 5 bases removed from V and 0 bases from J, the gap between germline ends came to 13 bases. The CDR3 extends over 15 amino acids. DNA of the CDR3: TGTGCCAGCAGTCCCCCCGGGTCAGTGAACACTGAAGCTTTCTTT. Protein: CASSPPGSVNTEAFF.

This clonotype was recorded a few times. The V and J genes are TRBV6-6 and TRBJ2-7, with D perhaps matching TRBD2 (6 bases). V dropped 1 base and J dropped 0 bases, with 10 bases sitting between them. The CDR3 runs to 15 residues. CDR1 is MNHNY and CDR2 is SVGAGI in the germline V gene (reference sequence). CDR3 amino acids: CASSYWAGSSYEQYF. The CDR3 DNA sequence: TGTGCCAGCAGTTACTGGGCGGGGAGCTCCTACGAGCAGTACTTC.

The V and J genes are TRBV20-1 and TRBJ2-2; 7 bases line up with TRBD2. Looked up from germline, CDR1 is DFQATT and CDR2 is SNEGSKA (reference sequence). V dropped 1 base and J dropped 4; count of bases not matched to a gene: 6. CDR3 length equals 15 residues. The CDR3 loop is CSARVAGVSTGELFF. CDR3 in DNA: TGCAGTGCTAGAGTTGCGGGAGTGAGCACCGGGGAGCTGTTTTTT.

This clonotype was detected a few times. The genes are TRBV2 and TRBJ2-4; perhaps TRBD1 as D (6 bases). V lost 10 bases to trimming and J lost 3 bases, with 19 bases between them. Per the germline V gene, CDR1 is SNHLY and CDR2 is FYNNEI. The CDR3 has 15 amino acids. CDR3 sequence: CATGQSPLSKNIQYF. CDR3 in DNA: TGTGCCACAGGACAGTCTCCCCTTAGCAAAAACATTCAGTACTTC. Complete variable domain (other parts from reference TRBV2 and TRBJ2-4): EPEVTQTPSHQVTQMGQEVILRCVPISNHLYFYWYRQILGQKVEFLVSFYNNEISEKSEIFDDQFSVERPDGSNFTLKIRSTKLEDSAMYFCATGQSPLSKNIQYFGAGTRLSVL.

This chain connects TRBV3-1 to TRBJ1-2; no clear D gene. Trimming pared 0 bases from V and 5 bases from J, leaving 7 bases between. The CDR3 runs 13 residues. Germline loops: CDR1 LGHDT, CDR2 YNNKEL (reference sequence). CDR3 protein: CASSQDIMYGYTF. DNA for the CDR3: TGTGCCAGCAGCCAAGATATAATGTATGGCTACACCTTC. The variable domain in full, with the rest retrieved from reference TRBV3-1 and TRBJ1-2, is DTAVSQTPKYLVTQMGNDKSIKCEQNLGHDTMYWYKQDSKKFLKIMFSYNNKELIINETVPNRFSPKSPDKAHLNLHINSLELGDSAVYFCASSQDIMYGYTFGSGTRLTVV.

This clonotype was seen only a few times. This rearrangement joins TRBV6-1 to TRBJ1-2; D unclear. Germline V gene sequence: CDR1 MNHNS, CDR2 SASEGT. The CDR3 consists of 13 residues. V was shortened by 4 bases and J by 2 bases, with 8 bases between the two germline ends. For the CDR3, the DNA is TGTGCCAGCAGTGCCACAGTGAACTATGGCTACACCTTC. This encodes CASSATVNYGYTF.

This clonotype was seen only a few times. The chain is built from TRBV6-1 and TRBJ1-4, with 7 bases matching TRBD1. V dropped 1 base and J dropped 8; count of bases not matched to a gene: 4. Germline V gene lookup returns CDR1 MNHNS and CDR2 SASEGT. This CDR3 is 14 amino acids long. CDR3 in amino acids: CASSEGGGLEKLFF. The CDR3 DNA is TGTGCCAGCAGTGAAGGAGGGGGCCTCGAAAAACTGTTTTTT.

This chain links TRBV29-1 with TRBJ1-1; D not resolved. Germline V lookup: CDR1 SQVTM, CDR2 ANQGSEA. The CDR3 totals 12 residues. V was pared by 6 bases and J by 1 base, with 9 bases between. The CDR3 sequence: CSVRIRNTEAFF. CDR3 coding DNA: TGCAGCGTCCGAATAAGGAACACTGAAGCTTTCTTT.

This clonotype was seen ten or more times. The chain links TRBV7-3 to TRBJ2-3, with D possibly called TRBD1 or TRBD2 (6 bases each). The CDR3 extends over 13 amino acids. V lost 5 bases and J 4 bases, leaving 10 bases between the germline ends. CDR1 is SGHTA and CDR2 is FQGTGA in the germline V gene. CDR3 region: CASSPGGADTQYF. The CDR3 DNA reads TGTGCCAGCAGCCCCGGGGGCGCAGATACGCAGTATTTT.